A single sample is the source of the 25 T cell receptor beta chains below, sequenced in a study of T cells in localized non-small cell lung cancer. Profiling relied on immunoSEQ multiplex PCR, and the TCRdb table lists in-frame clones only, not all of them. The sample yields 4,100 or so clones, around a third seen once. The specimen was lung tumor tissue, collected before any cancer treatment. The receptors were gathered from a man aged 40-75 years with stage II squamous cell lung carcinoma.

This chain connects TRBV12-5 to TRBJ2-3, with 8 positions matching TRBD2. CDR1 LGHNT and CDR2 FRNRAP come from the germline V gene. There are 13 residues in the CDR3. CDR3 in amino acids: CASASSGTDTQYF. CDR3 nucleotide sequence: TGTGCCAGCGCCTCTAGCGGGACAGATACGCAGTATTTT.

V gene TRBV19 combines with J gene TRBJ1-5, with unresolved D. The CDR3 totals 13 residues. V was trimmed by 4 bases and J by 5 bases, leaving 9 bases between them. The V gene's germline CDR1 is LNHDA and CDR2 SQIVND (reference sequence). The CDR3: CASSTFQDQPQHF. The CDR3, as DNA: TGTGCCAGTAGTACTTTTCAGGATCAGCCCCAGCATTTT.

The CDR3 DNA sequence: TGTGCCAGCAGTTGGAGGGGACAGCAGTACTTC. This codes for CASSWRGQQYF. This chain connects TRBV6-9 to TRBJ2-7; D may be TRBD2 (6 bases). The CDR3 sequence is 11 residues long. Deletions cut 4 bases from V and 8 bases from J, with 9 bases between. Per germline, CDR1 MNHGY and CDR2 SVAAGI.

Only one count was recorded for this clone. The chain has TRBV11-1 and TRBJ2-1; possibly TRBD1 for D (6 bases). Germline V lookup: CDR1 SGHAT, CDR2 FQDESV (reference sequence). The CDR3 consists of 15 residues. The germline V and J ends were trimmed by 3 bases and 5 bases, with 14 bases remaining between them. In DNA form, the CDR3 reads TGTGCCAGCAGCTTGGGGGCTGGGCTCCACAATGAGCAGTTCTTC. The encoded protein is CASSLGAGLHNEQFF. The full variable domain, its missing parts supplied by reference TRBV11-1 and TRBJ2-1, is EAEVAQSPRYKITEKSQAVAFWCDPISGHATLYWYRQILGQGPELLVQFQDESVVDDSQLPKDRFSAERLKGVDSTLKIQPAELGDSAMYLCASSLGAGLHNEQFFGPGTRLTVL.

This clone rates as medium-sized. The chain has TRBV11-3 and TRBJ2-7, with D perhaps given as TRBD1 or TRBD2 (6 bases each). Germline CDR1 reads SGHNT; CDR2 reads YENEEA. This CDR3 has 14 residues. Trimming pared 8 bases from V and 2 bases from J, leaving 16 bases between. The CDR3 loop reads CASSIGGTTYEQYF. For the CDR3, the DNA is TGTGCCAGCTCCATAGGGGGGACCACCTACGAGCAGTACTTC.

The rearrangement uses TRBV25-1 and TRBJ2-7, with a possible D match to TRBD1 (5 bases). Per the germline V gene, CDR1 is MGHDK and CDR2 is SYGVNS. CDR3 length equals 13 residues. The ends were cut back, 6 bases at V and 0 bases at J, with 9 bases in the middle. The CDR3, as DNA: TGTGCCAGCAGGCCCAGGGACTCCTACGAGCAGTACTTC. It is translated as CASRPRDSYEQYF.

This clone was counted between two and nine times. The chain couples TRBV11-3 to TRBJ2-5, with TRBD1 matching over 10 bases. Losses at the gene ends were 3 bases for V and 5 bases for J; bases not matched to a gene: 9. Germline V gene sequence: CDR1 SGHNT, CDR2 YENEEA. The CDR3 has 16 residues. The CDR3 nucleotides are TGTGCCAGCAGCTTGGTGGGACAGGGGAGTCGGGAGACCCAGTACTTC. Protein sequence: CASSLVGQGSRETQYF.

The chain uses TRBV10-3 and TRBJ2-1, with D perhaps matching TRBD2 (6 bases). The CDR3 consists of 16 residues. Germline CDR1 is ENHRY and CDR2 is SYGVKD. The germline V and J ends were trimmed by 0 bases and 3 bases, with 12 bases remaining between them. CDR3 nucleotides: TGTGCCATCAGTGAGTCAGGTGGGGGGTTCTACAATGAGCAGTTCTTC. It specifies CAISESGGGFYNEQFF.

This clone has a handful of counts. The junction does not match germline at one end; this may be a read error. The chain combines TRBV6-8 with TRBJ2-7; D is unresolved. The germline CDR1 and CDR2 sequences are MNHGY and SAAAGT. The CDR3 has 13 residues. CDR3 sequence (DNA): TGTGCCATCAGTGTTACGGATGCCTACGAGCAGTACTTC. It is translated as CAISVTDAYEQYF.

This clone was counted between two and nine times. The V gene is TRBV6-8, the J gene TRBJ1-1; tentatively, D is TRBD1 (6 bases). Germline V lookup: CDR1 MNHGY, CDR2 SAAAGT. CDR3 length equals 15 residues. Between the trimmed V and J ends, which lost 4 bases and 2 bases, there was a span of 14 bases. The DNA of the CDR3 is TGTGCCAGCAGTTCCGCTACAGGGATAAACACTGAAGCTTTCTTT. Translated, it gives CASSSATGINTEAFF.

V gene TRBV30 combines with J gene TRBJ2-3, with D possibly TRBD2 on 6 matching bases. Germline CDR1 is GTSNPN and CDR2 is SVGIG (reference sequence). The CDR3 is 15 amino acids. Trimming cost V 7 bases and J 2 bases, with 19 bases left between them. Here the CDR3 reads CASNHRGASTDTQYF. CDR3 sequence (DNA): TGTGCCTCCAACCACCGCGGGGCCTCCACAGATACGCAGTATTTT.

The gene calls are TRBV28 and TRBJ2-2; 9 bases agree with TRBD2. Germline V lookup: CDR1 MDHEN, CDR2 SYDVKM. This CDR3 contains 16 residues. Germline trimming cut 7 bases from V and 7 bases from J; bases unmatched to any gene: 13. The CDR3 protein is CASNRRGRALVGELFF. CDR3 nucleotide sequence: TGTGCCAGCAATCGTCGCGGGAGGGCGTTGGTCGGGGAGCTGTTTTTT.

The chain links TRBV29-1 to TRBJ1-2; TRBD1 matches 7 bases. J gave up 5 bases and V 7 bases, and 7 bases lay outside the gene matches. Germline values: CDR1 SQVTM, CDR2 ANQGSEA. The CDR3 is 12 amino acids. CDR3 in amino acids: CSAKTGLYGYTF. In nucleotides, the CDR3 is TGCAGCGCCAAGACAGGGTTGTATGGCTACACCTTC.

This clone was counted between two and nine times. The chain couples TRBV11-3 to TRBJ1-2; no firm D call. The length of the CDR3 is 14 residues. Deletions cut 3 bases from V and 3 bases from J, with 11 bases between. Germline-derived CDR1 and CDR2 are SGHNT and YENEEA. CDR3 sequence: CASSFNQDDYGYTF. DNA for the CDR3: TGTGCCAGCAGCTTCAACCAGGACGACTATGGCTACACCTTC.

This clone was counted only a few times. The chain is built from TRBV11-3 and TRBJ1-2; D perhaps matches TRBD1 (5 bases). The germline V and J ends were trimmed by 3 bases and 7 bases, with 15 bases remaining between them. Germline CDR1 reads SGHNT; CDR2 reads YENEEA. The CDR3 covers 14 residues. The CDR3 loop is CASSLASGGGGYTF. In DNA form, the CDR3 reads TGTGCCAGCAGCTTGGCCAGCGGGGGAGGTGGCTACACCTTC.

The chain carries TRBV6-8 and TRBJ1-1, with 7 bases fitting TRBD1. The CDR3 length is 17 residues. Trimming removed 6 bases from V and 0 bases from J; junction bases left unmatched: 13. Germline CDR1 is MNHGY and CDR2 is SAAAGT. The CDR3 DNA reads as TGTGCCAGCAGGAGACAGGGAGGGATTGCGATGAACACTGAAGCTTTCTTT. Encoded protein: CASRRQGGIAMNTEAFF.

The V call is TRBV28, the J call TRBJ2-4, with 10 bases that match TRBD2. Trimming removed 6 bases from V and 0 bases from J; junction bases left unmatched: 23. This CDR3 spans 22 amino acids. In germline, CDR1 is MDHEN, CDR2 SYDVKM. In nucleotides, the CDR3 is TGTGCCAGCAGCTCAAACCGTCCGGGACTAGCGTTACGGGAGGGAGCCAAAAACATTCAGTACTTC. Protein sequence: CASSSNRPGLALREGAKNIQYF.

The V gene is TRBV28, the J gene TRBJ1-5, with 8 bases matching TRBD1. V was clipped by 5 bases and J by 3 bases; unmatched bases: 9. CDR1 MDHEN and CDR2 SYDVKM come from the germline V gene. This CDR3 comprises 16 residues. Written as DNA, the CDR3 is TGTGCCAGCAGTACTCCCTTGGGACAGGCCAATCAGCCCCAGCATTTT. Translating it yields CASSTPLGQANQPQHF.

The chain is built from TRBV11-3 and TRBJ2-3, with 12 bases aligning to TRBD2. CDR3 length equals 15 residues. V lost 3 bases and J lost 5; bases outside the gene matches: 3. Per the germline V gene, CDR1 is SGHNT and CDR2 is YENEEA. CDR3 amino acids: CASSLTSGRVDTQYF. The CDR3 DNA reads TGTGCCAGCAGCTTGACTAGCGGGAGAGTAGATACGCAGTATTTT.

The CDR3 sequence: CASSEPGANYGYTF. The CDR3 region has the DNA TGTGCCAGCAGTGAGCCAGGGGCCAATTATGGCTACACCTTC. This chain uses TRBV9 with TRBJ1-2, with a possible D match to TRBD1 (6 bases). The length of the CDR3 is 14 residues. Germline-derived CDR1 and CDR2 are SGDLS and YYNGEE. The germline V and J ends were trimmed by 5 bases and 5 bases, with 16 bases remaining between them.

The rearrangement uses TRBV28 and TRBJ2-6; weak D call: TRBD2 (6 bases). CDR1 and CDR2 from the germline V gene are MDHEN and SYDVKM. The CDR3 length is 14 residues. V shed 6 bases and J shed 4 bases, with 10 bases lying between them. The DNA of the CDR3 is TGTGCCAGCAGGAAGCGGGCGGGGGCCAACGTCCTGACTTTC. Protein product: CASRKRAGANVLTF.

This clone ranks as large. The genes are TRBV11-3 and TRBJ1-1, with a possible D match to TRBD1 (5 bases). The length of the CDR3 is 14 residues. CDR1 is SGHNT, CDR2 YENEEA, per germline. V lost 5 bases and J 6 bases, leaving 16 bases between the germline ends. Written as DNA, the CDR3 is TGTGCCAGCAGCCAGCCGCAGGGAGTCGCTGAAGCTTTCTTT. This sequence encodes CASSQPQGVAEAFF.

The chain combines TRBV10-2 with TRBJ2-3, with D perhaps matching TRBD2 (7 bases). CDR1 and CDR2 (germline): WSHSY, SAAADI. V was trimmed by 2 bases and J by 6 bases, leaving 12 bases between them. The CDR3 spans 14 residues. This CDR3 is CASSEAGAGDTQYF. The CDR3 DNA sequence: TGCGCCAGCAGTGAGGCGGGGGCCGGGGATACGCAGTATTTT.

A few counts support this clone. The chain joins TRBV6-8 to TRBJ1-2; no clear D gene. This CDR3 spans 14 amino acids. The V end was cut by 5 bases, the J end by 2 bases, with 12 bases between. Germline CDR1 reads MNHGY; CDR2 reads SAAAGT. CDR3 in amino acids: CASSVGSINYGYTF. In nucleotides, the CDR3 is TGTGCCAGCAGTGTGGGTAGTATCAACTATGGCTACACCTTC.

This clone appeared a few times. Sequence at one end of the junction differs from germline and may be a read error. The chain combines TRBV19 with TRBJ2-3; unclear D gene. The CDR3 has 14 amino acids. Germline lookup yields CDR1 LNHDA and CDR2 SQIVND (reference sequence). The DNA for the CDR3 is TGTGCCAGTAGTATAGATCCTTCCACAGTTACGCAGTATTTT. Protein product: CASSIDPSTVTQYF.